These 29 T cell receptor beta chains originate from one sample sequenced in a study of memory CD4+ T cells and cytomegalovirus serostatus. Sequencing used immunoSEQ multiplex PCR; TCRdb keeps in-frame clones, though not all of them. The repertoire holds some 52,000 clones, with roughly 78% as singletons. The sort gate was single viable CD3+CD4+CD8-CD45RO+ cells for memory CD4+ T cells. The sequenced sample consisted of memory CD4+ T cells from blood. Every receptor here comes from an adult in good health and CMV-seronegative.

The rearrangement joins TRBV29-1 to TRBJ1-2; 7 bases are a match to TRBD1. The germline gives CDR1 SQVTM, CDR2 ANQGSEA. This CDR3 is 14 amino acids long. The junction had 11 bases not matched to a gene; V was cut back by 6 bases and J by 4 bases. The CDR3 is CSVQTGTSFYGYTF. Here the CDR3 DNA reads TGCAGCGTCCAGACAGGGACCTCATTCTATGGCTACACCTTC.

This chain joins TRBV7-2 and TRBJ2-3, with D possibly matching TRBD1 (5 bases). CDR3 size: 13 residues. V was pared by 5 bases and J by 5 bases, with 11 bases between. Germline values: CDR1 SGHTA, CDR2 FQGNSA. Here the CDR3 DNA reads TGTGCCAGCAGCATCCAGGGATTAGATACGCAGTATTTT. This codes for CASSIQGLDTQYF.

V usage is TRBV11-2 and J usage is TRBJ2-7; D is undetermined. V lost 2 bases and J 0 bases, leaving 14 bases between the germline ends. The germline gives CDR1 SGHAT, CDR2 FQNNGV. The CDR3 is 16 residues long. In nucleotides, the CDR3 is TGTGCCAGCAGCTTACGACCATCGCCGAGCTCCTACGAGCAGTACTTC. It translates to CASSLRPSPSSYEQYF.

The V and J genes are TRBV7-9 and TRBJ1-1; maybe TRBD1 (5 bases). The CDR3 length is 14 residues. V was pared by 1 base and J by 4 bases, with 10 bases between. Looked up from germline, CDR1 is SEHNR and CDR2 is FQNEAQ (reference sequence). The CDR3 loop reads CASSLGGGPTEAFF. The CDR3 nucleotides are TGTGCCAGCAGCTTAGGGGGGGGACCCACTGAAGCTTTCTTT. Supplemented by reference TRBV7-9 and TRBJ1-1, the full variable domain reads DTGVSQNPRHKITKRGQNVTFRCDPISEHNRLYWYRQTLGQGPEFLTYFQNEAQLEKSRLLSDRFSAERPKGSFSTLEIQRTEQGDSAMYLCASSLGGGPTEAFFGQGTRLTVV.

The chain carries TRBV5-4 and TRBJ2-6, with a weak D call TRBD1 (8 bases). Trimming stripped 4 bases from V and 4 bases from J, with 24 bases between. The length of the CDR3 is 19 residues. Germline CDR1 SGHNT, CDR2 YYREEE (reference sequence). For the CDR3, the DNA is TGTGCCAGCAGCGGGACAGGCGGCGGGAGATCTCTGGGGGCCAACGTCCTGACTTTC. This gives the protein CASSGTGGGRSLGANVLTF.

The rearrangement joins TRBV5-1 to TRBJ1-1; the match to TRBD1 covers 11 bases. With V trimmed by 4 bases and J by 4 bases, 9 bases remained unmatched. CDR1 is SGHRS, CDR2 YFSETQ, per germline. This CDR3 spans 16 amino acids. CDR3 in DNA: TGCGCCAGCAGCCCGGGACAGGGGGGAGTATTCACTGAAGCTTTCTTT. It translates to CASSPGQGGVFTEAFF.

This clone was counted between two and nine times. The chain employs TRBV30 and TRBJ2-3, with D unresolved. V was trimmed by 1 base and J by 5 bases, leaving 10 bases between them. There are 13 residues in the CDR3. The germline V gene has CDR1 GTSNPN and CDR2 SVGIG (reference sequence). CDR3 DNA sequence: TGTGCCTGGAGTGGGTCGACCCGAGATACGCAGTATTTT. Translated: CAWSGSTRDTQYF.

The rearrangement uses TRBV7-9 and TRBJ1-4, with TRBD1 matching over 10 bases. CDR1 and CDR2 from the germline V gene are SEHNR and FQNEAQ (reference sequence). This CDR3 has 16 residues. V lost 5 bases and J lost 5; bases outside the gene matches: 8. The DNA of the CDR3 is TGTGCCAGCAGCCAGGGACAGGGGCCCCAAAATGAAAAACTGTTTTTT. Residues: CASSQGQGPQNEKLFF. Supplemented by reference TRBV7-9 and TRBJ1-4, the full variable domain reads DTGVSQNPRHKITKRGQNVTFRCDPISEHNRLYWYRQTLGQGPEFLTYFQNEAQLEKSRLLSDRFSAERPKGSFSTLEIQRTEQGDSAMYLCASSQGQGPQNEKLFFGSGTQLSVL.

This rearrangement joins TRBV18 to TRBJ1-1; 8 nucleotides line up with TRBD1. The CDR3 spans 14 residues. Germline values: CDR1 KGHSH, CDR2 LQKENI. Unmatched junction bases numbered 3, after V lost 0 bases and J lost 6 bases. CDR3 protein: CASSPPGTGAEAFF. The CDR3 DNA is TGTGCCAGCTCACCACCGGGGACAGGCGCTGAAGCTTTCTTT.

This clone was found a few times. V usage is TRBV11-2 and J usage is TRBJ1-6; a weak D match, TRBD1 (5 bases). The CDR3 spans 18 residues. V was trimmed by 5 bases and J by 7 bases, leaving 24 bases between them. Germline loops: CDR1 SGHAT, CDR2 FQNNGV. This CDR3 reads CASSRHELGGIRNSPLHF. The CDR3 DNA is TGTGCCAGCAGCAGACATGAACTGGGGGGGATTAGGAATTCACCCCTCCACTTT.

The chain links TRBV7-2 to TRBJ1-2; no clear D. The V gene lost 5 bases and the J gene lost 2 bases, with 9 bases spanning the gap. This CDR3 region has 13 residues. Germline V gene data show CDR1 as SGHTA and CDR2 as FQGNSA. The CDR3 DNA follows: TGTGCCAGCAGCCCGGACTCAAACTATGGCTACACCTTC. This translates into CASSPDSNYGYTF.

The genes are TRBV7-9 and TRBJ2-7; no reliable D call. V was pared by 3 bases and J by 6 bases, with 6 bases between. The CDR3 is 11 amino acids. Germline CDR1 is SEHNR and CDR2 is FQNEAQ (reference sequence). The CDR3 spells CASSLDREQYF. The CDR3, as DNA: TGTGCCAGCAGCTTGGATCGCGAGCAGTACTTC.

The chain couples TRBV27 to TRBJ2-1; TRBD2 might be the D (7 bases). CDR1 is MNHEY and CDR2 is SMNVEV in the germline V gene (reference sequence). The CDR3 runs to 17 residues. V was pared by 6 bases and J by 4 bases, with 22 bases between. The CDR3 DNA reads as TGTGCCAGCAGCCAAGGGGGGGGCGGGTTTAGTTACAATGAGCAGTTCTTC. This translates into CASSQGGGGFSYNEQFF.

Details on this clone: Mismatch with germline at one junction end may stem from a read error. The V and J genes are TRBV19 and TRBJ2-1, with D tentatively TRBD1 (6 bases). CDR1 is LNHDA and CDR2 is SQIVND in the germline V gene (reference sequence). The CDR3 has 16 amino acids. CDR3 in amino acids: CAGSIGFLTGNNEQFF. CDR3 DNA sequence: TGTGCCGGTAGTATAGGGTTCTTAACAGGGAACAATGAGCAGTTCTTC.

The chain employs TRBV5-1 and TRBJ1-1, with 8 bases matching TRBD1. The germline V gene has CDR1 SGHRS and CDR2 YFSETQ. V was clipped by 2 bases and J by 7 bases; unmatched bases: 7. The CDR3 covers 14 residues. The CDR3 region is CASSFKDRESEAFF. DNA of the CDR3: TGCGCCAGCAGCTTCAAGGACAGGGAGAGTGAAGCTTTCTTT.

In its sample, this clone was seen a few times. V gene TRBV30 combines with J gene TRBJ1-1, with D tentatively TRBD1 (6 bases). The germline V gene has CDR1 GTSNPN and CDR2 SVGIG (reference sequence). Trimming pared 1 base from V and 5 bases from J, leaving 11 bases between. The CDR3 contains 13 residues. CDR3 residues: CAWSGTARTEAFF. The CDR3 bases are TGTGCCTGGAGTGGGACAGCTAGAACTGAAGCTTTCTTT.

The V gene is TRBV7-9, the J gene TRBJ1-1, with 8 bases fitting TRBD1. The CDR3 runs 17 residues. Germline V lookup: CDR1 SEHNR, CDR2 FQNEAQ (reference sequence). V shed 0 bases and J 1 base; nucleotides not matched to a gene: 7. The CDR3 DNA reads TGTGCCAGCAGCTTAGCTCCCGGGGGACAGGAGAACACTGAAGCTTTCTTT. Translating gives CASSLAPGGQENTEAFF.

The chain has TRBV19 and TRBJ1-5; D unresolved. The CDR3 contains 15 residues. Germline V gene sequence: CDR1 LNHDA, CDR2 SQIVND (reference sequence). Trimming cost V 5 bases and J 0 bases, with 11 bases left between them. The CDR3 region is CASSVGSFSNQPQHF. Written as DNA, the CDR3 is TGTGCCAGTAGTGTGGGCAGCTTTAGCAATCAGCCCCAGCATTTT.

The rearrangement links TRBV25-1 to TRBJ1-4, with a weak D call TRBD1 (5 bases). The ends were cut back, 1 base at V and 9 bases at J, with 12 bases in the middle. Per the germline V gene, CDR1 is MGHDK and CDR2 is SYGVNS. The CDR3 has 14 residues. CDR3 protein: CASSEWGGDQKLFF. CDR3 sequence (DNA): TGTGCCAGCAGTGAATGGGGGGGGGATCAAAAACTGTTTTTT.

The chain joins TRBV7-2 to TRBJ2-7; no definite D call. V was pared by 4 bases and J by 4 bases, with 8 bases between. This CDR3 is 12 amino acids long. Germline lookup yields CDR1 SGHTA and CDR2 FQGNSA. CDR3: CASSSQRYEQYF. The CDR3 DNA reads as TGTGCCAGCAGCTCCCAAAGATACGAGCAGTACTTC.

The rearrangement joins TRBV2 to TRBJ2-7; unclear D gene. Germline CDR1 is SNHLY and CDR2 is FYNNEI. The CDR3 runs to 12 residues. CDR3 sequence (DNA): TGTGCGATACTGGGTTTCTCCTACGAGCAGTACTTC. As protein: CAILGFSYEQYF.

The rearrangement joins TRBV29-1 to TRBJ1-2; D is undetermined. The V gene lost 1 base and the J gene lost 4 bases, with 16 bases spanning the gap. The CDR3 loop spans 15 amino acids. Germline loops: CDR1 SQVTM, CDR2 ANQGSEA. In DNA, the CDR3 is TGCAGCGTTGAAGGGAACTTAGGCACCCCCTATGGCTACACCTTC. Translating gives CSVEGNLGTPYGYTF.

V and J are TRBV11-1 and TRBJ2-3; 13 bases fit TRBD2. With 5 bases clipped from V and 1 base from J, the junction kept 9 bases outside the gene matches. The CDR3 length is 18 residues. CDR1 and CDR2 from the germline V gene are SGHAT and FQDESV (reference sequence). The CDR3 loop is CASSHRTSGGVGTDTQYF. The CDR3 region has the DNA TGTGCCAGCAGCCACAGGACTAGCGGGGGAGTTGGCACAGATACGCAGTATTTT.

J is TRBJ2-1 and V is TRBV18, with 12 bases fitting TRBD1. With 0 bases clipped from V and 7 bases from J, the junction kept 4 bases outside the gene matches. This CDR3 is built from 16 residues. Germline V CDR1 and CDR2: KGHSH, LQKENI. The CDR3 spells CASSPPGQGARNEQFF. CDR3 nucleotides: TGTGCCAGCTCACCACCGGGACAGGGGGCTAGGAATGAGCAGTTCTTC.

This chain uses TRBV5-6 with TRBJ1-1; no clear D. Trimming took off 0 bases at V and 4 bases at J, with 19 bases between the two ends. Germline assignment: CDR1 SGHDT and CDR2 YYEEEE. The CDR3 runs to 17 residues. This chain's CDR3 is CASSLGRAGSLGTEAFF. As DNA, the CDR3 is TGTGCCAGCAGCTTGGGGAGGGCGGGCTCACTGGGCACTGAAGCTTTCTTT. The full variable domain, in which reference TRBV5-6 and TRBJ1-1 provide the parts outside the CDR3, is DAGVTQSPTHLIKTRGQQVTLRCSPKSGHDTVSWYQQALGQGPQFIFQYYEEEERQRGNFPDRFSGHQFPNYSSELNVNALLLGDSALYLCASSLGRAGSLGTEAFFGQGTRLTVV.

The J gene is TRBJ2-2, the V gene TRBV4-1; D call uncertain. CDR3 size: 16 residues. CDR1 and CDR2 from the germline V gene are MGHRA and YSYEKL. V was pared by 1 base and J by 8 bases, with 17 bases between. The CDR3 DNA sequence: TGCGCCAGCAGCCAAGTCTCGTTCCTGATCGGGGGGGAGCTGTTTTTT. Its protein is CASSQVSFLIGGELFF.

This chain joins TRBV6-1 and TRBJ1-5, with D unresolved. V lost 6 bases, J lost 0 bases, and 9 bases lay in between. Germline values: CDR1 MNHNS, CDR2 SASEGT. The CDR3 contains 14 residues. CDR3 loop: CASREGYSNQPQHF. The DNA for the CDR3 is TGTGCCAGCAGGGAGGGCTATAGCAATCAGCCCCAGCATTTT.

This chain uses TRBV5-1 with TRBJ1-2; maybe TRBD1 (6 bases). The germline V gene has CDR1 SGHRS and CDR2 YFSETQ. V lost 0 bases to trimming and J lost 7 bases, with 16 bases between them. The CDR3 spans 15 residues. The CDR3 DNA is TGCGCCAGCAGCTTGGATACGGGGGGCCGTGGTGGCTACACCTTC. The encoded protein is CASSLDTGGRGGYTF.

The chain combines TRBV7-9 with TRBJ1-3; 7 bases are shared with TRBD1. CDR3 size: 15 residues. J was trimmed by 2 bases and V by 2 bases; bases with no gene match: 3. From germline, CDR1 is SEHNR and CDR2 FQNEAQ (reference sequence). CDR3 loop: CASSLFRGAGNTIYF. The CDR3 nucleotides read TGTGCCAGCAGCTTATTCAGGGGGGCTGGAAACACCATATATTTT.